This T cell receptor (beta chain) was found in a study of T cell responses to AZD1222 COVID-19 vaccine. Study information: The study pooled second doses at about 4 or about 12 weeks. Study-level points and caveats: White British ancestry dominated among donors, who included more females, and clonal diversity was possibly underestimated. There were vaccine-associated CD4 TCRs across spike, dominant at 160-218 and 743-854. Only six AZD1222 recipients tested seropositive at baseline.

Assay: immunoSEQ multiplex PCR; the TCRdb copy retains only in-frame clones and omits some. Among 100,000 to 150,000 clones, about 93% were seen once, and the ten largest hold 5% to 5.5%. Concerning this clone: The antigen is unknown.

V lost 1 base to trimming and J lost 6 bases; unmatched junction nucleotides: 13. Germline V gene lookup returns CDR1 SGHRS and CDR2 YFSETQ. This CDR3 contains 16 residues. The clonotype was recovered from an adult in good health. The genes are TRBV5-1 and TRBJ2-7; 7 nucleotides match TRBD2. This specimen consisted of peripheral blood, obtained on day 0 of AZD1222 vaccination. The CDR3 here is CASSLWGGTLPSEQYF. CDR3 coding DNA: TGCGCCAGCAGCTTGTGGGGGGGGACCCTACCGAGCGAGCAGTACTTC.